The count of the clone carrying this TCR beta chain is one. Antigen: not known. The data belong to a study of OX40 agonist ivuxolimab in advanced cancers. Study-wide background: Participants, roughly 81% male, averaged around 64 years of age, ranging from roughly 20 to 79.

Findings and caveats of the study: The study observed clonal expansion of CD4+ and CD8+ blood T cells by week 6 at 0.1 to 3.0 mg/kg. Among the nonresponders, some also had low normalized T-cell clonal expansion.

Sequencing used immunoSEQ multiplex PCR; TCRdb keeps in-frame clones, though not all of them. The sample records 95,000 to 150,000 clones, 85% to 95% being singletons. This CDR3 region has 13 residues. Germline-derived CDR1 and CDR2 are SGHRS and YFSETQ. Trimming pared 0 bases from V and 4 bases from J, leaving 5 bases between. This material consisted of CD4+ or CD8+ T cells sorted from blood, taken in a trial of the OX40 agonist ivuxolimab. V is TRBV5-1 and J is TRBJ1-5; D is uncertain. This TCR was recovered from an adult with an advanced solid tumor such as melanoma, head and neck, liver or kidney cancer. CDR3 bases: TGCGCCAGCAGCTTGGATGGGAATCAGCCCCAGCATTTT. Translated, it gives CASSLDGNQPQHF.